The 6 T cell receptor beta chains reported below all come from one sample, sequenced in a study of T cells expressing NK-cell markers. TCRdb reprocessed the 5' RACE reads, with one entry per CDR3 protein and no DNA. The table for this sample gives about 150,000 distinct CDR3 sequences. The specimen was blood T cells: a sorted CD56 or NKG2C T cell subset, CD4+ or CD8+ T cells, or bulk PBMC T cells (not recorded which). The receptors originated from a woman between 45 and 60 years old in good health.

The J gene is TRBJ2-2, the V gene TRBV12-5. CDR3 length: 11 residues. In germline, CDR1 is LGHNT, CDR2 FRNRAP. The CDR3 here is CASDVGRELFF.

This chain connects TRBV19 to TRBJ2-5; TCRdb returns TRBD2, unconfirmable since there is no DNA. The CDR3 sequence is 16 residues long. Per germline, CDR1 LNHDA and CDR2 SQIVND (reference sequence). CDR3: CASSGEAEKYQETQYF.

The chain joins TRBV4-1 to TRBJ2-1. The CDR3 is 13 residues long. Germline CDR1 MGHRA, CDR2 YSYEKL. This chain's CDR3 is CASSHTDGNEQFF.

The J gene is TRBJ2-1, the V gene TRBV5-5; TCRdb proposes TRBD2, but this gene call is untestable without DNA. The CDR3 contains 16 residues. The germline gives CDR1 SGHKS, CDR2 YYEKEE (reference sequence). CDR3 in amino acids: CASSSGLAGSYNEQFF. Drawing the rest from reference TRBV5-5 and TRBJ2-1, the complete variable domain is DAGVTQSPTHLIKTRGQQVTLRCSPISGHKSVSWYQQVLGQGPQFIFQYYEKEERGRGNFPDRFSARQFPNYSSELNVNALLLGDSALYLCASSSGLAGSYNEQFFGPGTRLTVL.

The chain employs TRBV15 and TRBJ1-2; TCRdb outputs TRBD1, but without DNA this stays unchecked. The CDR3 runs to 16 residues. Germline V gives CDR1 LNHNV, CDR2 YYDKDF (reference sequence). The CDR3 here is CATSRVLEPQGLSYTF.

The chain recombines TRBV5-6 with TRBJ2-5; TCRdb selects TRBD1, and the lack of DNA leaves this call unchecked. The CDR3 totals 14 residues. Germline V CDR1 and CDR2: SGHDT, YYEEEE. CDR3 residues: CASSSPGGQETQYF.